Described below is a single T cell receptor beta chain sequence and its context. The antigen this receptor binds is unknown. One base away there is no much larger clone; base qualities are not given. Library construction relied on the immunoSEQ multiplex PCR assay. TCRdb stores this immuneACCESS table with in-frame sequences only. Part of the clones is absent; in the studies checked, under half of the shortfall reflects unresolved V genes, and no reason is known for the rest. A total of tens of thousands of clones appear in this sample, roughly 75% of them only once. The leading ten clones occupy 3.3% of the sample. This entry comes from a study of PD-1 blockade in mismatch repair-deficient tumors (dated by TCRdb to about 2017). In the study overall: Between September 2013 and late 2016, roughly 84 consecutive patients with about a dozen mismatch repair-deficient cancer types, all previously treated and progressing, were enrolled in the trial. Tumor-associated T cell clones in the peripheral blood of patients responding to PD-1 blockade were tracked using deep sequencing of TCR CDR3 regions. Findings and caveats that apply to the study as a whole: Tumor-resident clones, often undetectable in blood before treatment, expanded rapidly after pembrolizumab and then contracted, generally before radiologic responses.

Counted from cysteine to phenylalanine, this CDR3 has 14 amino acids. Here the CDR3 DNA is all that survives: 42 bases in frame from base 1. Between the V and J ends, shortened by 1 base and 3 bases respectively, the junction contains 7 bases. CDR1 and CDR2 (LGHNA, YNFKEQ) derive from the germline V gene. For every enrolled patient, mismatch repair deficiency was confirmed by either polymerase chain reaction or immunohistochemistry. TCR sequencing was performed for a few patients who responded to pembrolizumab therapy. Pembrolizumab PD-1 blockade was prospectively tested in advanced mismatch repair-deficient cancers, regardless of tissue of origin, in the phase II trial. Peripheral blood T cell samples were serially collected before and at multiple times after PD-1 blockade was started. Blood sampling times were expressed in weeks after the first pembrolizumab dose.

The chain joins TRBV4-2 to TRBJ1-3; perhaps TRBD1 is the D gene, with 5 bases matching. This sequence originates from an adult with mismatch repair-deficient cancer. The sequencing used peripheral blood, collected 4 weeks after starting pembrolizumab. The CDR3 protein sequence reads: CASSQGDDGNTIYF. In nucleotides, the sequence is TGTGCCAGCAGCCAAGGGGACGATGGAAACACCATATATTTT.